This passage covers 28 T cell receptor beta chains from one sample sequenced in a study of shared clonotypes between healthy human individuals. CD45RO negativity and positive selection for CCR7 defined naive CD8 cells, a population that excluded terminally differentiated effector memory CD45RA+ cells. The table came from immunoSEQ multiplex PCR; TCRdb's copy has only in-frame clones and leaves some out. The sample shows roughly 810,000 clones, approximately 96% of them seen only once. Sequenced sample: naive CD8+ T cells sorted from blood. These receptors were taken from a man aged 25 to 40 in good health.

The V and J genes are TRBV6-5 and TRBJ1-1; D call uncertain. With 2 bases removed from V and 0 bases from J, the gap between germline ends came to 7 bases. The germline CDR1 and CDR2 sequences are MNHEY and SVGAGI. The CDR3 totals 14 residues. Written as DNA, the CDR3 is TGTGCCAGCAGTTACAGGCTGATGAACACTGAAGCTTTCTTT. Translation: CASSYRLMNTEAFF.

This chain uses TRBV28 with TRBJ1-5; perhaps TRBD1 as D (5 bases). Germline V lookup: CDR1 MDHEN, CDR2 SYDVKM. The CDR3 contains 17 residues. V was shortened by 7 bases and J by 1 base, with 20 bases between the two germline ends. The chain's CDR3 is CASTGQPLMVSNQPQHF. The CDR3 nucleotides read TGTGCCAGCACGGGGCAGCCGCTGATGGTCAGCAATCAGCCCCAGCATTTT. The full variable domain, in which reference TRBV28 and TRBJ1-5 provide the parts outside the CDR3, is DVKVTQSSRYLVKRTGEKVFLECVQDMDHENMFWYRQDPGLGLRLIYFSYDVKMKEKGDIPEGYSVSREKKERFSLILESASTNQTSMYLCASTGQPLMVSNQPQHFGDGTRLSIL.

The V and J genes are TRBV18 and TRBJ2-3; D not certain. CDR3 length equals 14 residues. Germline V lookup: CDR1 KGHSH, CDR2 LQKENI. V was pared by 0 bases and J by 0 bases, with 4 bases between. The CDR3 region is CASSPPVSTDTQYF. CDR3 bases: TGTGCCAGCTCACCACCGGTCAGCACAGATACGCAGTATTTT. The complete variable domain, with remaining parts taken from reference TRBV18 and TRBJ2-3, reads NAGVMQNPRHLVRRRGQEARLRCSPMKGHSHVYWYRQLPEEGLKFMVYLQKENIIDESGMPKERFSAEFPKEGPSILRIQQVVRGDSAAYFCASSPPVSTDTQYFGPGTRLTVL.

This chain links TRBV7-9 with TRBJ2-7; no firm D call. This CDR3 has 13 amino acids. V lost 5 bases and J 1 base, leaving 9 bases between the germline ends. CDR1 is SEHNR, CDR2 FQNEAQ, per germline (reference sequence). For the CDR3, the DNA is TGTGCCAGCAGCCTCACTATTTCCTACGAGCAGTACTTC. Its translation: CASSLTISYEQYF.

The V gene is TRBV7-9, the J gene TRBJ2-1; D call uncertain. The CDR3 sequence is 12 residues long. From germline, CDR1 is SEHNR and CDR2 FQNEAQ (reference sequence). With 5 bases removed from V and 2 bases from J, the gap between germline ends came to 4 bases. CDR3 sequence (DNA): TGTGCCAGCAGCACCACCTACAATGAGCAGTTCTTC. Translated, it gives CASSTTYNEQFF. The full variable domain, in which reference TRBV7-9 and TRBJ2-1 provide the parts outside the CDR3, is DTGVSQNPRHKITKRGQNVTFRCDPISEHNRLYWYRQTLGQGPEFLTYFQNEAQLEKSRLLSDRFSAERPKGSFSTLEIQRTEQGDSAMYLCASSTTYNEQFFGPGTRLTVL.

V is TRBV19 and J is TRBJ2-7; no definite D call. The CDR3 loop spans 15 amino acids. In germline, CDR1 is LNHDA, CDR2 SQIVND (reference sequence). The germline V and J ends were trimmed by 6 bases and 3 bases, with 18 bases remaining between them. CDR3 loop: CASSASEGINYEQYF. The CDR3 DNA reads TGTGCCAGTAGCGCCTCGGAAGGGATAAACTACGAGCAGTACTTC.

This clone is a singleton in its sample. The CDR3 DNA is TGCGCCAGCAGCCAATGGATGGGCTACGAGCAGTACTTC. It yields the protein CASSQWMGYEQYF. The chain has TRBV4-1 and TRBJ2-7; no definite D call. The CDR3 totals 13 residues. Germline-derived CDR1 and CDR2 are MGHRA and YSYEKL. Trimming took off 2 bases at V and 3 bases at J, with 8 bases between the two ends.

This clone was counted once. J is TRBJ2-1 and V is TRBV6-5, with D possibly TRBD2 on 5 matching bases. This CDR3 is 14 amino acids long. Between the trimmed V and J ends, which lost 5 bases and 7 bases, there was a span of 15 bases. Germline CDR1 is MNHEY and CDR2 is SVGAGI. DNA of the CDR3: TGTGCCAGCAGTCCGGTGAGCCGGGATAATGAGCAGTTCTTC. This sequence encodes CASSPVSRDNEQFF.

The chain recombines TRBV11-2 with TRBJ1-5; D is unclear. The CDR3 is 14 residues long. V was shortened by 5 bases and J by 4 bases, with 12 bases between the two germline ends. Germline CDR1 reads SGHAT; CDR2 reads FQNNGV. This CDR3 is CASSPKGTNQPQHF. Written as DNA, the CDR3 is TGTGCCAGCAGCCCTAAGGGAACTAATCAGCCCCAGCATTTT.

The rearrangement links TRBV5-1 to TRBJ1-1, with 9 bases aligning to TRBD1. The trim removed 4 bases at V and 4 bases at J, leaving 14 bases unmatched. The length of the CDR3 is 17 residues. Germline V gene lookup returns CDR1 SGHRS and CDR2 YFSETQ. Here the CDR3 reads CASSTNQQGALGTEAFF. In DNA form, the CDR3 reads TGCGCCAGCAGCACGAACCAACAGGGGGCGCTGGGCACTGAAGCTTTCTTT. Full variable domain (rest looked up from reference TRBV5-1 and TRBJ1-1): KAGVTQTPRYLIKTRGQQVTLSCSPISGHRSVSWYQQTPGQGLQFLFEYFSETQRNKGNFPGRFSGRQFSNSRSEMNVSTLELGDSALYLCASSTNQQGALGTEAFFGQGTRLTVV.

The genes are TRBV14 and TRBJ2-5; 7 nucleotides line up with TRBD1. The V segment lost 4 bases and the J segment 5 bases; nucleotides outside the gene matches: 16. CDR3 length: 17 residues. Germline V lookup: CDR1 SGHDN, CDR2 FVKESK. The CDR3 sequence: CASSPHTDRARRETQYF. The CDR3 nucleotides are TGTGCCAGCAGCCCGCATACTGACAGGGCCCGGAGGGAGACCCAGTACTTC.

The V gene is TRBV28, the J gene TRBJ2-7; no definite D call. CDR3 length equals 12 residues. V lost 5 bases, J lost 2 bases, and 7 bases lay in between. Germline V CDR1 and CDR2: MDHEN, SYDVKM. CDR3 residues: CASSPWTYEQYF. CDR3 nucleotide sequence: TGTGCCAGCAGTCCTTGGACCTACGAGCAGTACTTC.

The V call is TRBV4-3, the J call TRBJ2-1, with 10 bases that match TRBD2. Germline CDR1 reads LGHNA; CDR2 reads YSLEER. The CDR3 spans 16 residues. Unmatched junction bases numbered 6, after V lost 3 bases and J lost 4 bases. Written as DNA, the CDR3 is TGCGCCAGCAGCCAGGAGCTAGCGGGAGCTTACAATGAGCAGTTCTTC. Translation gives CASSQELAGAYNEQFF.

This chain connects TRBV7-8 to TRBJ2-7; perhaps TRBD2 as D (5 bases). Deletions cut 2 bases from V and 2 bases from J, with 10 bases between. The CDR3 sequence is 14 residues long. The germline CDR1 and CDR2 sequences are SGHVS and FQNEAQ. This CDR3 is CASSLLEGAYEQYF. Here the CDR3 DNA reads TGTGCCAGCAGCTTATTAGAGGGAGCCTACGAGCAGTACTTC.

This chain uses TRBV11-2 with TRBJ2-3, with D unresolved. CDR1 and CDR2 from the germline V gene are SGHAT and FQNNGV. This CDR3 comprises 13 residues. The V end lost 5 bases, the J end lost 6 bases, and 12 bases lay between the germline ends. The CDR3 bases are TGTGCCAGCAGCCCCCCGAGTGTTGATACGCAGTATTTT. Its translation: CASSPPSVDTQYF.

This clone was recorded once. The V and J genes are TRBV6-5 and TRBJ2-1; 8 bases line up with TRBD2. This CDR3 comprises 14 residues. CDR1 and CDR2 from the germline V gene are MNHEY and SVGAGI. V lost 4 bases and J lost 8; bases outside the gene matches: 7. The CDR3 bases are TGTGCCAGCAGTTTCGGACTAGCTGCCGATGAGCAGTTCTTC. Protein sequence: CASSFGLAADEQFF.

V usage is TRBV13 and J usage is TRBJ1-4, with TRBD1 as a possible D gene (5 bases). Germline loops: CDR1 PRHDT, CDR2 FYEKMQ (reference sequence). Trimming stripped 3 bases from V and 0 bases from J, with 8 bases between. This CDR3 is 15 amino acids long. The CDR3 loop is CASSFRDSTNEKLFF. In nucleotides, the CDR3 is TGTGCCAGCAGCTTTCGGGACTCAACTAATGAAAAACTGTTTTTT.

About this clone: Within the sample, other DNA sequences also encode this same CDR3. The rearrangement uses TRBV7-9 and TRBJ1-5; TRBD1 might be the D (5 bases). Trimming shortened V by 4 bases and J by 1 base, and 8 bases separated the two germline ends. Germline assignment: CDR1 SEHNR and CDR2 FQNEAQ (reference sequence). The CDR3 length is 14 residues. DNA of the CDR3: TGTGCCAGCAGCTCAGGACAAAGCAATCAGCCCCAGCATTTT. It specifies CASSSGQSNQPQHF.

The rearrangement uses TRBV27 and TRBJ2-2; maybe TRBD2 (6 bases). V was cut by 0 bases and J by 4 bases, with 15 bases left in between. Germline V lookup: CDR1 MNHEY, CDR2 SMNVEV (reference sequence). This CDR3 region has 17 residues. CDR3 nucleotides: TGTGCCAGCAGTTTATCCCCGGGACTCCTTACCACCGGGGAGCTGTTTTTT. It codes for CASSLSPGLLTTGELFF.

V usage is TRBV7-6 and J usage is TRBJ2-1; 8 bases align to TRBD2. V lost 5 bases and J lost 2; bases outside the gene matches: 11. This CDR3 is 17 amino acids long. CDR1 and CDR2 (germline): SGHVS, FNYEAQ. The CDR3 sequence is CASSAPAGEFPYNEQFF. CDR3 coding DNA: TGTGCCAGCAGCGCACCAGCGGGAGAATTCCCCTACAATGAGCAGTTCTTC.

This clone was observed a few times. The chain has TRBV9 and TRBJ2-1; 7 positions agree with TRBD1. This CDR3 contains 14 residues. The trim removed 2 bases at V and 5 bases at J, leaving 4 bases unmatched. Germline values: CDR1 SGDLS, CDR2 YYNGEE. Here the CDR3 reads CASSVGTDNNEQFF. The CDR3 DNA follows: TGTGCCAGCAGCGTCGGGACAGATAACAATGAGCAGTTCTTC.

This clone was found once. V usage is TRBV29-1 and J usage is TRBJ2-3; 10 bases match TRBD2. The CDR3 covers 16 residues. After removal of 3 bases from V and 0 bases from J, the junction contained 6 bases not matched to a gene. Germline V CDR1 and CDR2: SQVTM, ANQGSEA. The chain's CDR3 is CSVDGLADPSTDTQYF. Written as DNA, the CDR3 is TGCAGCGTTGATGGACTAGCGGACCCTAGCACAGATACGCAGTATTTT.

The CDR3 loop is CASTIHGASASYEQYF. The CDR3, as DNA: TGCGCCAGCACCATTCACGGGGCTAGCGCGTCCTACGAGCAGTACTTC. The rearrangement joins TRBV4-1 to TRBJ2-7, with a weak D call TRBD2 (6 bases). The CDR3 is made up of 16 amino acids. Per germline, CDR1 MGHRA and CDR2 YSYEKL. V lost 7 bases and J lost 1, with 20 bases in between.

In the case of this clone: One end of the junction does not line up with germline, which may come from a read error. The chain joins TRBV30 to TRBJ2-3; D ambiguous. Germline lookup yields CDR1 GTSNPN and CDR2 SVGIG (reference sequence). CDR3 length: 12 amino acids. The CDR3 region is CAWSLDGSVVHF. The CDR3 DNA reads as TGTGCCTGGAGTTTGGACGGGTCCGTGGTCCATTTT.

V is TRBV10-1 and J is TRBJ2-7; D uncertain. V shed 2 bases and J shed 6 bases, with 17 bases lying between them. CDR3 length: 15 residues. Germline assignment: CDR1 WNHNN and CDR2 SYGVQD (reference sequence). The CDR3 loop is CASSERSTVRSEQYF. The CDR3 DNA reads TGCGCCAGCAGTGAGAGATCGACGGTGAGGAGCGAGCAGTACTTC.

This chain joins TRBV2 and TRBJ1-5; TRBD1 matches at 9 bases. V gave up 2 bases and J gave up 7 bases; unmatched junction bases: 9. This CDR3 is built from 16 residues. The V gene's germline CDR1 is SNHLY and CDR2 FYNNEI. The CDR3 is CASSESGTGYAQPQHF. The CDR3, as DNA: TGTGCCAGCAGTGAAAGCGGGACAGGGTACGCCCAGCCCCAGCATTTT. The full variable domain, completed using reference TRBV2 and TRBJ1-5, is EPEVTQTPSHQVTQMGQEVILRCVPISNHLYFYWYRQILGQKVEFLVSFYNNEISEKSEIFDDQFSVERPDGSNFTLKIRSTKLEDSAMYFCASSESGTGYAQPQHFGDGTRLSIL.

This sequence joins TRBV29-1 and TRBJ2-7, with D perhaps TRBD1 (5 bases). The CDR3 loop spans 11 amino acids. Germline V CDR1 and CDR2: SQVTM, ANQGSEA. The ends were cut back, 5 bases at V and 7 bases at J, with 12 bases in the middle. In DNA form, the CDR3 reads TGCAGCGTTTGGCAGGGTGGAGAGCAGTACTTC. It codes for CSVWQGGEQYF.

The chain carries TRBV9 and TRBJ2-2, with D possibly matching TRBD2 (6 bases). Germline CDR1 is SGDLS and CDR2 is YYNGEE. V dropped 4 bases and J dropped 0 bases, with 16 bases sitting between them. CDR3 length equals 17 residues. The CDR3 DNA reads TGTGCCAGCAGCTCCAGTAGGAGGAGGGCGAACACCGGGGAGCTGTTTTTT. It specifies CASSSSRRRANTGELFF. The variable domain in full, with the rest retrieved from reference TRBV9 and TRBJ2-2, is DSGVTQTPKHLITATGQRVTLRCSPRSGDLSVYWYQQSLDQGLQFLIQYYNGEERAKGNILERFSAQQFPDLHSELNLSSLELGDSALYFCASSSSRRRANTGELFFGEGSRLTVL.